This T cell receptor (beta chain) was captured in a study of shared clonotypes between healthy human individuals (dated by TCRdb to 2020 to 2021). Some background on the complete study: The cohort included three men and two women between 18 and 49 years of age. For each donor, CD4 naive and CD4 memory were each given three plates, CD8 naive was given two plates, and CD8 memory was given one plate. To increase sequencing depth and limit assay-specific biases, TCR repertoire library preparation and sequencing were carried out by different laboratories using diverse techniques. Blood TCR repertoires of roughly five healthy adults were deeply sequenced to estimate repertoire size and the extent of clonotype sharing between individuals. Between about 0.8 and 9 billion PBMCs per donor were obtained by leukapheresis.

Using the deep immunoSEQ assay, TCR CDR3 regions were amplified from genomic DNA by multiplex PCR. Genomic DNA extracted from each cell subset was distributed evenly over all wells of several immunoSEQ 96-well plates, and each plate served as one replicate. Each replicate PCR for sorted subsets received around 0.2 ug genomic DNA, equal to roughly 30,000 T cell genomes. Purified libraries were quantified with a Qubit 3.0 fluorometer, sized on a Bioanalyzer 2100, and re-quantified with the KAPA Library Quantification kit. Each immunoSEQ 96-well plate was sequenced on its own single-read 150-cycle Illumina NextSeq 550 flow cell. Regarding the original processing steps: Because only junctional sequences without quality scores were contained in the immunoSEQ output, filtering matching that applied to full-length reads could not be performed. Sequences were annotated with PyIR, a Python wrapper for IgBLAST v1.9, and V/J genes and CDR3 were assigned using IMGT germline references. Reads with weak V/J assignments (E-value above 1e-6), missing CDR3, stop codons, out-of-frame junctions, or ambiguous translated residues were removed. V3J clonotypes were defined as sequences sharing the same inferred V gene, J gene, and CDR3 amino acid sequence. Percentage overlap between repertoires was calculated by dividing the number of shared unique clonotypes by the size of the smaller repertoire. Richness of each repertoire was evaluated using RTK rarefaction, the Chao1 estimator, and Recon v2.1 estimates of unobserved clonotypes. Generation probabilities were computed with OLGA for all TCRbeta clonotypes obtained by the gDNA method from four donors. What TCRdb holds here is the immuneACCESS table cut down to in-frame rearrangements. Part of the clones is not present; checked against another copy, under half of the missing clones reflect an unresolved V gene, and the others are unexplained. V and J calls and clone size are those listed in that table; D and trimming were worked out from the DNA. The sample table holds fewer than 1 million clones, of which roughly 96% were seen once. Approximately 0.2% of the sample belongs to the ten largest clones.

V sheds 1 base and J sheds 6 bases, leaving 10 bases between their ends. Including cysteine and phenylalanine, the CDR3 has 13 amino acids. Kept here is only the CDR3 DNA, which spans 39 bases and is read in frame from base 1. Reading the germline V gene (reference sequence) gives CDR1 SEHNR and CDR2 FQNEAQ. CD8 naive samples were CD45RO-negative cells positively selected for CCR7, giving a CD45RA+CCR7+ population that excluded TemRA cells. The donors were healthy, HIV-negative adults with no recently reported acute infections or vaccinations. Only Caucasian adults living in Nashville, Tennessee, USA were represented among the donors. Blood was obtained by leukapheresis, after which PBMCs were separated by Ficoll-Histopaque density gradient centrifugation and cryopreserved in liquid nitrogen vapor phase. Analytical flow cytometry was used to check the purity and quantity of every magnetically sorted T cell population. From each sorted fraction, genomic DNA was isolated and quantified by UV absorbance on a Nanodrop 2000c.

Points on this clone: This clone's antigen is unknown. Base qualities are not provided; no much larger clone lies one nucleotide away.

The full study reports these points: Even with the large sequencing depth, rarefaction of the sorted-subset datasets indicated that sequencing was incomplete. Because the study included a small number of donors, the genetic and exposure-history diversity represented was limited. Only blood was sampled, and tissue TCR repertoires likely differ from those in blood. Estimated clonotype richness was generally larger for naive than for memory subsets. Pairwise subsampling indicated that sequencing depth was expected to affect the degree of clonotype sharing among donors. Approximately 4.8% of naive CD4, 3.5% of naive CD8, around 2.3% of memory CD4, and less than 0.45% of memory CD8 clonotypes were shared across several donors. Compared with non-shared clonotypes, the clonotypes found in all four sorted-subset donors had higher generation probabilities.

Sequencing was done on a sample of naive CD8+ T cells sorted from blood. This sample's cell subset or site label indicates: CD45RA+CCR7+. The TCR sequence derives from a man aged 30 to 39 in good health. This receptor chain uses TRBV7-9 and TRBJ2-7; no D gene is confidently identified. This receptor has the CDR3 CASSLGPGIEQYF. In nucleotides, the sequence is TGTGCCAGCAGCTTAGGACCAGGTATCGAGCAGTACTTC.